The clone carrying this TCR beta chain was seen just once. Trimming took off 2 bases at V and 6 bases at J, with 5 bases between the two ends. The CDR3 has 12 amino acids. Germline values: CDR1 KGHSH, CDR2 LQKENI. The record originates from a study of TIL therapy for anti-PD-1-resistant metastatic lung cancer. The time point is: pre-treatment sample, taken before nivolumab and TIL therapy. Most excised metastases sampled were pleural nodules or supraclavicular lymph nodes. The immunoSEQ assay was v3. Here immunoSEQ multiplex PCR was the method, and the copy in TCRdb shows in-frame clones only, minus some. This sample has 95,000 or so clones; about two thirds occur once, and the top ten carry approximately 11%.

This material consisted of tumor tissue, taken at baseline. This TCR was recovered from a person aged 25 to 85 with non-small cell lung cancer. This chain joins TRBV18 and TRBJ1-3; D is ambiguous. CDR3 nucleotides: TGTGCCAGCTCACCAGGAACAAACACCATATATTTT. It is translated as CASSPGTNTIYF.